Detailed here is one TCR beta chain. This sample was taken from a study of blood T cell repertoires in COVID-19. Clones were read by immunoSEQ multiplex PCR, and TCRdb kept only the in-frame ones, dropping some. The sample carries about 250,000 clones, about nine tenths recorded once. The CDR3 runs 15 residues. Trimming shortened V by 6 bases and J by 6 bases, and 17 bases separated the two germline ends. Germline-derived CDR1 and CDR2 are SGHTA and FQGNSA. The TCR sequence derives from a woman in her thirties with acute COVID-19. The source material was PBMCs or T cells enriched from blood (not recorded which). The chain links TRBV7-2 to TRBJ1-4; no firm D call. CDR3 nucleotide sequence: TGTGCCAGCAGAAGTTCTGGTAATCGGGATGAAAAACTGTTTTTT. Its protein is CASRSSGNRDEKLFF.